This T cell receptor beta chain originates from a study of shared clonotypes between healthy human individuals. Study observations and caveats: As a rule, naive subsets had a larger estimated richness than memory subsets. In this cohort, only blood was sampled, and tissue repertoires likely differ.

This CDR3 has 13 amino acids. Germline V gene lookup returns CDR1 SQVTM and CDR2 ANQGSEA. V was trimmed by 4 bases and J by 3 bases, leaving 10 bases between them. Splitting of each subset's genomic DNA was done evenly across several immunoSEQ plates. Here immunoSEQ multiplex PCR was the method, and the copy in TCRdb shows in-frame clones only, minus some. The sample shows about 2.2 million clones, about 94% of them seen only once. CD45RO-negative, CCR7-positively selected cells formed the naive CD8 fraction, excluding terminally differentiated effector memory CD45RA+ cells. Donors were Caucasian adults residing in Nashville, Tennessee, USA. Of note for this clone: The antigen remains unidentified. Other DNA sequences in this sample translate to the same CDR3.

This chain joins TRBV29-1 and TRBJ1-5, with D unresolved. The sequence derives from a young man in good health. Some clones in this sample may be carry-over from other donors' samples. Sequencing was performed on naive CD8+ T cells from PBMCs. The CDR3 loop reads CSVAAGLNQPQHF. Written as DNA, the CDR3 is TGCAGCGTTGCGGCTGGACTCAATCAGCCCCAGCATTTT. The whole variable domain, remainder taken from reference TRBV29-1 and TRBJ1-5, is SAVISQKPSRDICQRGTSLTIQCQVDSQVTMMFWYRQQPGQSLTLIATANQGSEATYESGFVIDKFPISRPNLTFSTLTVSNMSPEDSSIYLCSVAAGLNQPQHFGDGTRLSIL.